The rows below give T cell receptor beta chains drawn from one sample of a study of control samples from healthy donors and cancer patients. Sequencing used immunoSEQ multiplex PCR; TCRdb keeps in-frame clones, though not all of them. The sample shows 160,000 or so clones, about 90% of them seen only once. Source material: blood. These receptors were obtained from a woman in her thirties in good health. The CDR3 runs from the conserved cysteine through the conserved F or W. The D gene is left open where the match is weak. Size values are once, few and many counts, or a class for expanded clones, and some rows have none.

cdr3_nt	cdr3_aa	v_call	j_call	clone_size	d_call
TGTGCCAGCAGCCCGCAATTCGATACGCAGTATTTT	CASSPQFDTQYF	TRBV14	TRBJ2-3	few	.
TGTGCCATCAGCCCCGGGACTAGCGGGTACAATGAGCAGTTCTTC	CAISPGTSGYNEQFF	TRBV10-3	TRBJ2-1	.	TRBD2
TGTGCCACTGCGAAACAGTACACCGGGGAGCTGTTTTTT	CATAKQYTGELFF	TRBV19	TRBJ2-2	.	.
TGTGCCAGCAGCTTTCACGGGACTAACAATGAGCAGTTCTTC	CASSFHGTNNEQFF	TRBV5-8	TRBJ2-1	.	TRBD2
TGTGCCAGCAGCCAAGTGCCGTCCTACGAGCAGTACTTC	CASSQVPSYEQYF	TRBV3-1/TRBV3-2	TRBJ2-7	.	.
TGCGCCAGCAGCTTGGGACCTAAGGGAGAAGCTTTCTTT	CASSLGPKGEAFF	TRBV5-1	TRBJ1-1	.	.
TGTGCCAGCAGCGCCCTACGAAGTGGAAACACCATATATTTT	CASSALRSGNTIYF	TRBV7-2	TRBJ1-3	.	.
TGTGCCACCAGTGACCCCGCGAGGGGGGACAATCAGCCCCAGCATTTT	CATSDPARGDNQPQHF	TRBV24-1	TRBJ1-5	.	.
TGTGCCAGTAGGGACACTGAAGCTTTCTTT	CASRDTEAFF	TRBV19	TRBJ1-1	.	.
TGCGCCAGCAGCCGGGAAACTTCGGGGGGCGAACAGTTCTTC	CASSRETSGGEQFF	TRBV5-1	TRBJ2-1	once	.
TGTGCCTGGAGTGGGGGGACAGCCGGAAACACCATATATTTT	CAWSGGTAGNTIYF	TRBV30	TRBJ1-3	once	TRBD1
TGTGCCAGCAGCCCAGGGTCGGGAAACACCATATATTTT	CASSPGSGNTIYF	TRBV13	TRBJ1-3	.	.
TGTGCCAGCAGTTTAGGGGAGGGCCGTGGTAATGAGCAGTTCTTC	CASSLGEGRGNEQFF	TRBV28	TRBJ2-1	.	TRBD2
TGTGCCAGCAGTGAAGGGGATTGGACTACGTACAATGAGCAGTTCTTC	CASSEGDWTTYNEQFF	TRBV2	TRBJ2-1	.	.
TGTGCCAGCAGCTTAGTCCTTGCGGGAGGCCGCACAGATACGCAGTATTTT	CASSLVLAGGRTDTQYF	TRBV11-2	TRBJ2-3	.	TRBD2
TGTGCCAGCAGCCGGCCCCGGTCTTGGGGACTTACTTTTTATAGCAATCAGCCCCAGCATTTT	CASSRPRSWGLTFYSNQPQHF	TRBV4-2	TRBJ1-5	.	.
TGTGCCAGCCTAACTGGTGGGGCACTAGCGGGTTCCTACAATGAGCAGTTCTTC	CASLTGGALAGSYNEQFF	TRBV18	TRBJ2-1	.	TRBD2
TGTGCCAGCAGTCCCGACAGGCAGTATGGCTACACCTTC	CASSPDRQYGYTF	TRBV2	TRBJ1-2	.	.
TGTGCCAGTAGTATAAGGACTAGCGGCAACAATGAGCAGTTCTTC	CASSIRTSGNNEQFF	TRBV19	TRBJ2-1	.	TRBD2
TGTGCCAGCAGTGACGGGGGACGTGGCGCTTTCTTT	CASSDGGRGAFF	TRBV6-1	TRBJ1-1	.	.
TGTGCCAGCAGCCGACCGGGACAACGAAACACCATATATTTT	CASSRPGQRNTIYF	TRBV28	TRBJ1-3	.	.
TGCAGTGCTAGTTATCTCCTTCCCTCCTACAATGAGCAGTTCTTC	CSASYLLPSYNEQFF	TRBV20-1	TRBJ2-1	once	.
TGTGCCAGCAGTCCCCACGTGGGGGAGCAGTACTTC	CASSPHVGEQYF	TRBV27	TRBJ2-7	.	.
TGCGCCAGCAGCCAAGCCGACCCCCGAGTCGGGTTCGGGTCACCCCTCCACTTT	CASSQADPRVGFGSPLHF	TRBV4-3	TRBJ1-6	.	.
TGCGCCAGCAGCCCGACTAGCCACGAGCAGTACTTC	CASSPTSHEQYF	TRBV5-1	TRBJ2-7	many	TRBD2
TGTGCCACCAGTGACTCGGGAAGGGGTTCTCCTTACAATGAGCAGTTCTTC	CATSDSGRGSPYNEQFF	TRBV24-1	TRBJ2-1	.	.
TGTGCCACCAGCAGAGCGGGAGTGGGCAATGAGCAGTTCTTC	CATSRAGVGNEQFF	TRBV24-1	TRBJ2-1	once	TRBD2
TGCAGCGTTGAGTCCTGGACAGCTTTAGTAGGCCCCGTGAACGCTGAAGCTTTCTTT	CSVESWTALVGPVNAEAFF	TRBV29-1	TRBJ1-1	once	.
TGTGCCAGCAGCCCAGCCAGGACCAGCACAGATACGCAGTATTTT	CASSPARTSTDTQYF	TRBV14	TRBJ2-3	.	.
TGTGCCAGCAGTTACGGGCGGGACCACACAGATACGCAGTATTTT	CASSYGRDHTDTQYF	TRBV6-6	TRBJ2-3	.	.
TGTGCCAGCAGCCAAGCGTATTGGCAGGGGGGGAACGAGCAGTACTTC	CASSQAYWQGGNEQYF	TRBV14	TRBJ2-7	.	.
TGTGCCAGCAGCTTGGACCTCACAGATACGCAGTATTTT	CASSLDLTDTQYF	TRBV5-6	TRBJ2-3	.	.
TGCGCCAGCAGCCAGTCGGGACAGGGTAGTTTCGAGGGCTACACCTTC	CASSQSGQGSFEGYTF	TRBV4-1	TRBJ1-2	.	TRBD1
TGTGCCAGCAGCAAAACTGGGGGGGATTATCAGCCCCAGCATTTT	CASSKTGGDYQPQHF	TRBV6-5	TRBJ1-5	.	.
TGTGCCAGCAGTAACGTCGGCGGGAGAGCGGCAGATACGCAGTATTTT	CASSNVGGRAADTQYF	TRBV28	TRBJ2-3	.	TRBD2
TGTGCCAGCAGTTCCCCAGGGGGGCTAGCGAGTAATGAGCAGTTCTTC	CASSSPGGLASNEQFF	TRBV28	TRBJ2-1	.	.
TGTGCCAGCAGTTTAATGGCTGGGGAGCTGTTTTTT	CASSLMAGELFF	TRBV12-3/TRBV12-4	TRBJ2-2	.	.
TGTGCCAGCAGCGCAAGGACTAGCGGGAGCACAGATACGCAGTATTTT	CASSARTSGSTDTQYF	TRBV2	TRBJ2-3	once	TRBD2
TGTGCCACCAGTGACCAAGCGGACCAAGAGACCCAGTACTTC	CATSDQADQETQYF	TRBV24-1	TRBJ2-5	.	.
TGTGCCAGCAGCGCAAATCCCGGGGAGCTGTTTTTT	CASSANPGELFF	TRBV9	TRBJ2-2	.	.
TGTGCCAGCTCACCACCGGGGTTCTCTGGCTACACCTTC	CASSPPGFSGYTF	TRBV18	TRBJ1-2	.	.
TGTGCCAGCAGCCTGGGACTAGCGGGGGACAATGAGCAGTTCTTC	CASSLGLAGDNEQFF	TRBV7-2	TRBJ2-1	.	TRBD2
TGCGCCAGCAGCGAAGCCGGGACAGGGCCCCCAGATACGCAGTATTTT	CASSEAGTGPPDTQYF	TRBV5-1	TRBJ2-3	.	TRBD1